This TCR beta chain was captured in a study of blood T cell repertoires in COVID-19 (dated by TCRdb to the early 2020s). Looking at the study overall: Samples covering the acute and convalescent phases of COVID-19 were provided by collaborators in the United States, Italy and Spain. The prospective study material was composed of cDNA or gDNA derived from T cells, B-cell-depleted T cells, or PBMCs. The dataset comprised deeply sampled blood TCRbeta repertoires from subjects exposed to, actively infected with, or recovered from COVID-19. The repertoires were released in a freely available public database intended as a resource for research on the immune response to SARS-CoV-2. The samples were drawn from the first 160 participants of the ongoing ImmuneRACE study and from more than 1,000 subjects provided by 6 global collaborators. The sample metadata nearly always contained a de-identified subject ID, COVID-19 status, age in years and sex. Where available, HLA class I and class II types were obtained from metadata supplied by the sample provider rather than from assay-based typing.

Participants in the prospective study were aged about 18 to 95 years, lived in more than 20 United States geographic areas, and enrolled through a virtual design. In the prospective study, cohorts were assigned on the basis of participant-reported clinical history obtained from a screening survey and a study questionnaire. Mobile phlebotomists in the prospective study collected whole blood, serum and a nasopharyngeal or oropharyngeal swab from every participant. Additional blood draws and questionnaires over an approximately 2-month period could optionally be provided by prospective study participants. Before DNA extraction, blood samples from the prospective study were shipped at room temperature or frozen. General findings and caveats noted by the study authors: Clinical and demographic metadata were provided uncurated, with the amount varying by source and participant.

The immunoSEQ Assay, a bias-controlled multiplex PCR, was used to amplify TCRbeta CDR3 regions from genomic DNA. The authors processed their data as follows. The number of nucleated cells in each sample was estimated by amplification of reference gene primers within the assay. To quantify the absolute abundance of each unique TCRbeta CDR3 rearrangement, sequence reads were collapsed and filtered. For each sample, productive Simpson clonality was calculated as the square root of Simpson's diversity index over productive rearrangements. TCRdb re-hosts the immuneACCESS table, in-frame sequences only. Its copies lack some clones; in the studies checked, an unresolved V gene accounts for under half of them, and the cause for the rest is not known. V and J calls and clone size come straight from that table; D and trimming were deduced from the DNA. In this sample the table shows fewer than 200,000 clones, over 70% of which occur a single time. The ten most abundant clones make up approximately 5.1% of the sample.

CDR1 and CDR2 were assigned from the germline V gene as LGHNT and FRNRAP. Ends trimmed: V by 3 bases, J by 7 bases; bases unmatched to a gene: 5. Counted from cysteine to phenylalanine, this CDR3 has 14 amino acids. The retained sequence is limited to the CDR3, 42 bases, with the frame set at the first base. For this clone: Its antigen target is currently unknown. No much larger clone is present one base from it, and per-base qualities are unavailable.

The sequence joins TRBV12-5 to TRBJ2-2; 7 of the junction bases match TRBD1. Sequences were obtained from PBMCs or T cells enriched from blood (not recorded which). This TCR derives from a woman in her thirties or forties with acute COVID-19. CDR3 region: CASGFRGLDGELFF. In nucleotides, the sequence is TGTGCTAGTGGTTTTAGGGGGCTTGACGGGGAGCTGTTTTTT.